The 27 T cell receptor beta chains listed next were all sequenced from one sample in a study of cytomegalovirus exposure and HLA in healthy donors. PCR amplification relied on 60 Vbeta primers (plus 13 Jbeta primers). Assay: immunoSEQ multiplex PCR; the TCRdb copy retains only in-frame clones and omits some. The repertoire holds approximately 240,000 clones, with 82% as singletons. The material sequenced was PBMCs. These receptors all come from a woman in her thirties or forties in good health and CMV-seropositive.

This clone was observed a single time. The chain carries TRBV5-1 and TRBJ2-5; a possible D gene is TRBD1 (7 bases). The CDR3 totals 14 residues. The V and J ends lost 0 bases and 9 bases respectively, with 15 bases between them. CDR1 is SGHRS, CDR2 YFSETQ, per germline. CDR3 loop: CASSLGGGQGAQYF. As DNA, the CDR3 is TGCGCCAGCAGCTTGGGGGGAGGCCAGGGGGCCCAGTACTTC.

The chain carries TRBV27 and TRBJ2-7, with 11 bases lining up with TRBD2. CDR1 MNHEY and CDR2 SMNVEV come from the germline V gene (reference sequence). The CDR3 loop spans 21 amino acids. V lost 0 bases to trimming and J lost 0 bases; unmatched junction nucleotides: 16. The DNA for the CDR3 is TGTGCCAGCAGTTTATCGAGTATGGGTAGTCTAGCGGGGGGCCCCTCCTACGAGCAGTACTTC. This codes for CASSLSSMGSLAGGPSYEQYF.

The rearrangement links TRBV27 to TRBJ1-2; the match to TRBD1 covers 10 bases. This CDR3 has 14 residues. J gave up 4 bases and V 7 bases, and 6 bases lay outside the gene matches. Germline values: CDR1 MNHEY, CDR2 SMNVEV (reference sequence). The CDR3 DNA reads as TGTGCCAGCACCTCGGGACAGGGGAGCTATGGCTACACCTTC. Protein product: CASTSGQGSYGYTF.

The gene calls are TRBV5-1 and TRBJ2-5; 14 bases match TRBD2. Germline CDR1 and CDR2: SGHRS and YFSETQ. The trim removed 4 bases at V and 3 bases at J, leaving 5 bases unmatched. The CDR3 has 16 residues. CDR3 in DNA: TGCGCCAGCAGCCCCGGACTAGCGGGGGGTAAAGAGACCCAGTACTTC. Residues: CASSPGLAGGKETQYF.

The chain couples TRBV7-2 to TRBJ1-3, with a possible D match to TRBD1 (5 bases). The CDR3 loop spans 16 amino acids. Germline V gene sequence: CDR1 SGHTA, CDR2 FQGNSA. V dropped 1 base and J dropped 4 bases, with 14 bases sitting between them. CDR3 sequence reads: CASSLGPAPGGNTIYF. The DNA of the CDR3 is TGTGCCAGCAGCTTAGGTCCAGCCCCAGGGGGAAACACCATATATTTT. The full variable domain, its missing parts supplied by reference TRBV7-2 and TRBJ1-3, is GAGVSQSPSNKVTEKGKDVELRCDPISGHTALYWYRQSLGQGLEFLIYFQGNSAPDKSGLPSDRFSAERTGGSVSTLTIQRTQQEDSAVYLCASSLGPAPGGNTIYFGEGSWLTVV.

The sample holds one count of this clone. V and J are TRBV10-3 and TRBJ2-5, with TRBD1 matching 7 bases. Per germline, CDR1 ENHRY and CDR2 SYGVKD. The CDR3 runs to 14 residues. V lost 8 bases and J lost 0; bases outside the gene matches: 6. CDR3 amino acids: CAIGTGTDQETQYF. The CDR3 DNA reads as TGTGCCATCGGAACGGGGACAGACCAAGAGACCCAGTACTTC.

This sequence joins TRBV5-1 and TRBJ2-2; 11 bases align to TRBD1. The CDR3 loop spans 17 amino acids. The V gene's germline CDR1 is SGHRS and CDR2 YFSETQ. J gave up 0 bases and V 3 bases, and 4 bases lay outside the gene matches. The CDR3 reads CASSWGTGGTNTGELFF. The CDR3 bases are TGCGCCAGCAGCTGGGGGACAGGGGGGACGAACACCGGGGAGCTGTTTTTT.

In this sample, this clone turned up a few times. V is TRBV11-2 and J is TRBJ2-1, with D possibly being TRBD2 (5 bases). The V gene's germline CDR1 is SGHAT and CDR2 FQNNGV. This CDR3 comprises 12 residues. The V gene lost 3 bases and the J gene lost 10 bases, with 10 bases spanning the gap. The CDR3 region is CASSFRTPEQFF. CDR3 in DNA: TGTGCCAGCAGCTTCAGGACTCCGGAGCAGTTCTTC.

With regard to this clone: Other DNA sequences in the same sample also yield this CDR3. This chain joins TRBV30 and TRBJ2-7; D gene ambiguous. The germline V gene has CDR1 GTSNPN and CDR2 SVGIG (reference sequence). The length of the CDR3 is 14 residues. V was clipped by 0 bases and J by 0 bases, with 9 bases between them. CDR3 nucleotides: TGTGCCTGGAGTGTCGGCGGAAGCTCCTACGAGCAGTACTTC. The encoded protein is CAWSVGGSSYEQYF.

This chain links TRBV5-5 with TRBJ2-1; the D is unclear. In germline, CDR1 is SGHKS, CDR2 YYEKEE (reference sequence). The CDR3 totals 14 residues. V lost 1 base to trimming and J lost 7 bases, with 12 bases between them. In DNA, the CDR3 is TGTGCCAGCAGCTTGAGCTATCCCGTGAATGAGCAGTTCTTC. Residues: CASSLSYPVNEQFF.

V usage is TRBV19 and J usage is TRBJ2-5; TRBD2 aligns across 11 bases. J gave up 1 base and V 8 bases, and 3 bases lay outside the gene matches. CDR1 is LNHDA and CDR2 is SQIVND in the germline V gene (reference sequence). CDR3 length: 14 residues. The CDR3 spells CASASGGTQETQYF. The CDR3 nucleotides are TGTGCCAGTGCTAGCGGGGGGACCCAAGAGACCCAGTACTTC. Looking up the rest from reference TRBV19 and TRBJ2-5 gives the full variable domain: DGGITQSPKYLFRKEGQNVTLSCEQNLNHDAMYWYRQDPGQGLRLIYYSQIVNDFQKGDIAEGYSVSREKKESFPLTVTSAQKNPTAFYLCASASGGTQETQYFGPGTRLLVL.

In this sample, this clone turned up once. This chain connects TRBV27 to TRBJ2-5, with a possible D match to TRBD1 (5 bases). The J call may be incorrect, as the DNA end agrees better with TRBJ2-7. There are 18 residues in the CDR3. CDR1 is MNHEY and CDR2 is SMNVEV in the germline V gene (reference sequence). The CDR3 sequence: CASSLPRGVPSPSYEQYF. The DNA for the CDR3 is TGTGCCAGCAGTTTACCAAGGGGCGTGCCCTCACCTTCCTACGAGCAGTACTTC.

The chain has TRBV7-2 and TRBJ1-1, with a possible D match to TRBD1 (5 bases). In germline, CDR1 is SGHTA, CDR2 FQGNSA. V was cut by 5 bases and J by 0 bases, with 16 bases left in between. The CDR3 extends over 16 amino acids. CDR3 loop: CASSRRLGQLNTEAFF. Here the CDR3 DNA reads TGTGCCAGCAGCCGTCGGCTGGGGCAGTTGAACACTGAAGCTTTCTTT.

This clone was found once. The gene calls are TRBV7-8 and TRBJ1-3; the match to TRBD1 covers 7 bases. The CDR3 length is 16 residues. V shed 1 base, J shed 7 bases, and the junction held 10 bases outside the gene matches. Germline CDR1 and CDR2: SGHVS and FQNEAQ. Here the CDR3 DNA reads TGTGCCAGCAGCTTAGTGGGGCGAGGGGGCAGTAACACCATATATTTT. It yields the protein CASSLVGRGGSNTIYF. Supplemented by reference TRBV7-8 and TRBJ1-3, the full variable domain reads GAGVSQSPRYKVAKRGQDVALRCDPISGHVSLFWYQQALGQGPEFLTYFQNEAQLDKSGLPSDRFFAERPEGSVSTLKIQRTQQEDSAVYLCASSLVGRGGSNTIYFGEGSWLTVV.

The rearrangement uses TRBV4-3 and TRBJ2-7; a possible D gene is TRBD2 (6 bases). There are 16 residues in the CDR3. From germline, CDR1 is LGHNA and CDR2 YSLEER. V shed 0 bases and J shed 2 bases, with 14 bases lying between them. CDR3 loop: CASSQEGTRGAYEQYF. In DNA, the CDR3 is TGCGCCAGCAGCCAAGAAGGGACGCGGGGAGCCTACGAGCAGTACTTC.

CDR3: CASSQESFRGYTF. The CDR3 DNA follows: TGTGCCAGCAGCCAAGAGTCTTTCCGTGGCTACACCTTC. This chain connects TRBV4-2 to TRBJ1-2, with D unclear. Trimming took off 0 bases at V and 7 bases at J, with 9 bases between the two ends. Germline V gene sequence: CDR1 LGHNA, CDR2 YNFKEQ. The CDR3 covers 13 residues.

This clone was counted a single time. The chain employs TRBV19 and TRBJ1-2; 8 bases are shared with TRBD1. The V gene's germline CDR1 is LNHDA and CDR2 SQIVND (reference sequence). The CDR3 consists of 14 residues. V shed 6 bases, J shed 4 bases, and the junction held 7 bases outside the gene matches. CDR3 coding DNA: TGTGCCAGTAGCAACAGGGGGAGGCCCTATGGCTACACCTTC. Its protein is CASSNRGRPYGYTF. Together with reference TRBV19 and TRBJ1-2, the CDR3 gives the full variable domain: DGGITQSPKYLFRKEGQNVTLSCEQNLNHDAMYWYRQDPGQGLRLIYYSQIVNDFQKGDIAEGYSVSREKKESFPLTVTSAQKNPTAFYLCASSNRGRPYGYTFGSGTRLTVV.

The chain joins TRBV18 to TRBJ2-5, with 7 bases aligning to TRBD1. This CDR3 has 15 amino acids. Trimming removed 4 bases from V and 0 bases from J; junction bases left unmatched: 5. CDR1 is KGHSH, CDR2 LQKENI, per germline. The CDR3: CASSQNRGHQETQYF. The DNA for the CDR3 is TGTGCCAGCTCACAGAACAGGGGACACCAAGAGACCCAGTACTTC.

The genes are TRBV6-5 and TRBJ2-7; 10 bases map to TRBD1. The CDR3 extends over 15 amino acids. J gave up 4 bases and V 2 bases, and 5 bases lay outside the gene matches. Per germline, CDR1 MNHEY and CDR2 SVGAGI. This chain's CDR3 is CASSYRDRGLYEQYF. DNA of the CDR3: TGTGCCAGCAGTTACAGGGACAGGGGCCTTTACGAGCAGTACTTC.

The CDR3 reads CSVYLSGQGIVGGYTF. CDR3 coding DNA: TGCAGCGTTTATCTATCGGGACAGGGAATCGTGGGAGGCTACACCTTC. The chain employs TRBV29-1 and TRBJ1-2, with 9 bases aligning to TRBD1. CDR1 and CDR2 (germline): SQVTM, ANQGSEA. V trimming: 5 bases; J trimming: 8 bases; junction bases outside the gene matches: 18. CDR3 length: 16 residues.

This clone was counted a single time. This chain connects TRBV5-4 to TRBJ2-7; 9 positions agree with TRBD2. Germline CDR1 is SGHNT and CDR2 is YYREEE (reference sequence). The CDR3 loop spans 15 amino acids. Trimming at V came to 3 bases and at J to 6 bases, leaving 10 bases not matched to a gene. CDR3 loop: CASSSSSGRGVEQYF. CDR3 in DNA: TGTGCCAGCAGCTCGAGTAGCGGGAGAGGCGTCGAGCAGTACTTC.

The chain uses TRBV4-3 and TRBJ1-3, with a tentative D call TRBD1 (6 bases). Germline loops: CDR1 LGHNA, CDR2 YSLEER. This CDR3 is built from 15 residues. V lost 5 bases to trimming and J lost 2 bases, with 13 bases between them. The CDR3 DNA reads TGCGCCAGCAGCAAACACAGGGAAGCTGGAAACACCATATATTTT. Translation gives CASSKHREAGNTIYF.

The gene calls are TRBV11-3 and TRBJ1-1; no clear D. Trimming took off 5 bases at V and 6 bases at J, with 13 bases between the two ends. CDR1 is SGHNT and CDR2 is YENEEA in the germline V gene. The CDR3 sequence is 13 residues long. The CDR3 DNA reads TGTGCCAGCAGCGCAAACAGTCCCCCTGAAGCTTTCTTT. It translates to CASSANSPPEAFF.

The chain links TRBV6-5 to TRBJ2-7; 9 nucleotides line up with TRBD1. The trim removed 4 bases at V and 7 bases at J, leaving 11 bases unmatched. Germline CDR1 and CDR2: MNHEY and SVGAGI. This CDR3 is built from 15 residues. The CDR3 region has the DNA TGTGCCAGCAGTTCACAGGGGGCTCGTATTTGGGAGCAGTACTTC. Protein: CASSSQGARIWEQYF.

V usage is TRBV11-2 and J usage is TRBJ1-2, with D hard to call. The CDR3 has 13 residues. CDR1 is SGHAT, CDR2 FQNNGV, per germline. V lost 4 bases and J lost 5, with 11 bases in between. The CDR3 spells CASSSTGGYGYTF. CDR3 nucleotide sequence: TGTGCCAGCAGCTCCACGGGAGGATATGGCTACACCTTC.

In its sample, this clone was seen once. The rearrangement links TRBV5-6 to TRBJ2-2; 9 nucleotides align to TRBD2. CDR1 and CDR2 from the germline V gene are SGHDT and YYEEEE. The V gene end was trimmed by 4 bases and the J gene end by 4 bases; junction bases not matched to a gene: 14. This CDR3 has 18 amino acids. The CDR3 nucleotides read TGTGCCAGCAGCCGATCGAACGGACTAGCGTCTTTCACCGGGGAGCTGTTTTTT. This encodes CASSRSNGLASFTGELFF.

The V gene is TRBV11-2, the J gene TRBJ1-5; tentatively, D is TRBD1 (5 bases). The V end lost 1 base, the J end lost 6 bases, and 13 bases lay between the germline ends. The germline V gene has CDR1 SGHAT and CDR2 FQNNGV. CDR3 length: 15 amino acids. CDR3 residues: CASSLAIDRIQPQHF. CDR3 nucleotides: TGTGCCAGCAGCTTAGCCATCGACAGAATTCAGCCCCAGCATTTT.